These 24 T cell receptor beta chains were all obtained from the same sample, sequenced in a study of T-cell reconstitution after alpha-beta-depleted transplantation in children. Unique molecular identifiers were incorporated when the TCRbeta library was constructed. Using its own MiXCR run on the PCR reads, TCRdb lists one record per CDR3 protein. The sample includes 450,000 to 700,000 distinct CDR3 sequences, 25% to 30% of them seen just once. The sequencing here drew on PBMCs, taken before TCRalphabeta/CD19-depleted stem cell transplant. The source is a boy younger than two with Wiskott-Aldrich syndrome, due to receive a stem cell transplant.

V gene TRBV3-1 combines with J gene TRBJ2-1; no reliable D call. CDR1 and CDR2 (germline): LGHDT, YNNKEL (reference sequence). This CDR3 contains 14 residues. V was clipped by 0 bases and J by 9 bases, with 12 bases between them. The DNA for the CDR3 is TGTGCCAGCAGCCAAGACCCAATCGGAGTTGAGCAGTTCTTC. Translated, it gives CASSQDPIGVEQFF.

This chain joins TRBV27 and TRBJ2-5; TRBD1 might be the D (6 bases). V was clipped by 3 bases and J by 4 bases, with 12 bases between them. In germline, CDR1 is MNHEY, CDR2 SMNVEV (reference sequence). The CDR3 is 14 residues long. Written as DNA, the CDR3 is TGTGCCAGCAGTTTCAAGACAGGCGCAGAGACCCAGTACTTC. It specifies CASSFKTGAETQYF.

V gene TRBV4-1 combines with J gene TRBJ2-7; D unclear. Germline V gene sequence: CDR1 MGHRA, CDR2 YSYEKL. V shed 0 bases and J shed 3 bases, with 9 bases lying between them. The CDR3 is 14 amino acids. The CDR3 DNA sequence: TGCGCCAGCAGCCAAGAGGCCGCCAGCTACGAGCAGTACTTC. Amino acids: CASSQEAASYEQYF.

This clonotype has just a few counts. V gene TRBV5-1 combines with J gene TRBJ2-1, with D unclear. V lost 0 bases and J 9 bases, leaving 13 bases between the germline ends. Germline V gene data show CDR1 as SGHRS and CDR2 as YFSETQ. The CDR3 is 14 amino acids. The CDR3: CASSLVNLASEQFF. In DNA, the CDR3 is TGCGCCAGCAGCTTGGTTAACCTCGCTTCTGAGCAGTTCTTC.

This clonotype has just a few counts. For the CDR3, the DNA is TGCAGCGTCCACTGGGGCCCCCAAGAGACCCAGTACTTC. Protein sequence: CSVHWGPQETQYF. The V and J genes are TRBV29-1 and TRBJ2-5; TRBD1 is a possible D gene (5 bases). Germline assignment: CDR1 SQVTM and CDR2 ANQGSEA. The CDR3 consists of 13 residues. V gave up 6 bases and J gave up 1 base, with 12 bases separating them.

As DNA, the CDR3 is TGCAGTGCTAGAGCAGGCGGGAGGGGTACCGGGGAGCTGTTTTTT. Translation: CSARAGGRGTGELFF. The chain links TRBV20-1 to TRBJ2-2; 9 nucleotides match TRBD2. Germline CDR1 is DFQATT and CDR2 is SNEGSKA (reference sequence). Losses at the gene ends were 1 base for V and 5 bases for J; bases not matched to a gene: 5. This CDR3 has 15 residues.

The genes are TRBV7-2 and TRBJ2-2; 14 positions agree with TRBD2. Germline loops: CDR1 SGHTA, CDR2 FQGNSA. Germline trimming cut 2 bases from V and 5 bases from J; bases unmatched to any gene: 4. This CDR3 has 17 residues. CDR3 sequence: CASSLWRLAGGTGELFF. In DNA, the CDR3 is TGTGCCAGCAGCTTATGGAGACTAGCGGGAGGGACCGGGGAGCTGTTTTTT.

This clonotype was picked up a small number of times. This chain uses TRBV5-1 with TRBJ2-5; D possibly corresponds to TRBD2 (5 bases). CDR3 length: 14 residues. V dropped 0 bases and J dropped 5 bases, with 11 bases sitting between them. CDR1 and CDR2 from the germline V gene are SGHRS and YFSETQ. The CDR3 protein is CASSLELVGETQYF. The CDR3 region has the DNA TGCGCCAGCAGCTTGGAACTAGTTGGGGAGACCCAGTACTTC.

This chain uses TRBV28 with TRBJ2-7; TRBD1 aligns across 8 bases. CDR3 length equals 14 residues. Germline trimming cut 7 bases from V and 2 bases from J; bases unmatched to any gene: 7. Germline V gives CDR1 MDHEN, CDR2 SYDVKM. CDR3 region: CASTRTGNPYEQYF. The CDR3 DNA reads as TGTGCCAGCACAAGGACAGGGAACCCCTACGAGCAGTACTTC.

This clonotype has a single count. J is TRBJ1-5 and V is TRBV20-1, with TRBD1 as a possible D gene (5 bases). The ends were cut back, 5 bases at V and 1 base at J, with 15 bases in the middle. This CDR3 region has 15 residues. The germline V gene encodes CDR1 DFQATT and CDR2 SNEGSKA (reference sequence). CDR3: CSALGGGSSNQPQHF. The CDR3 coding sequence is TGCAGTGCTTTGGGGGGTGGTTCGAGCAATCAGCCCCAGCATTTT.

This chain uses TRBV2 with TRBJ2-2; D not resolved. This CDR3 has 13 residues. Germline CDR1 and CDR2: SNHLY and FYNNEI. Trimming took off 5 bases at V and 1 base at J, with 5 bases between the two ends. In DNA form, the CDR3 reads TGTGCCAGCAGTTGGATGAACACCGGGGAGCTGTTTTTT. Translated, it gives CASSWMNTGELFF.

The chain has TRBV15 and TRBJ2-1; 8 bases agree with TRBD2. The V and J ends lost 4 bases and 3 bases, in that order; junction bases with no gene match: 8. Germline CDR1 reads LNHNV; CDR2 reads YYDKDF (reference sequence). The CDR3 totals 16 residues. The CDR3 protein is CATSTLDSGDYNEQFF. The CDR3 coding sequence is TGTGCCACCAGCACATTAGATAGCGGGGACTACAATGAGCAGTTCTTC. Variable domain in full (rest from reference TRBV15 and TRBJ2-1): DAMVIQNPRYQVTQFGKPVTLSCSQTLNHNVMYWYQQKSSQAPKLLFHYYDKDFNNEADTPDNFQSRRPNTSFCFLDIRSPGLGDTAMYLCATSTLDSGDYNEQFFGPGTRLTVL.

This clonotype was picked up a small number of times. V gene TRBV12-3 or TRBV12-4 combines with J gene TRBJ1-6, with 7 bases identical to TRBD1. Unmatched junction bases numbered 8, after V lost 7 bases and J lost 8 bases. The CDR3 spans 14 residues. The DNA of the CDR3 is TGTGCCAGCACAAGGGGGCTTTCGGATTCACCCCTCCACTTT. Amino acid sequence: CASTRGLSDSPLHF.

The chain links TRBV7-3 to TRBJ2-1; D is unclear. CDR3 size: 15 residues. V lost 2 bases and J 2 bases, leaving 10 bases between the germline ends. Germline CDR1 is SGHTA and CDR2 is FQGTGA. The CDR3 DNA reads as TGTGCCAGCAGCTTACTGGGATCAACCTACAATGAGCAGTTCTTC. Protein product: CASSLLGSTYNEQFF.

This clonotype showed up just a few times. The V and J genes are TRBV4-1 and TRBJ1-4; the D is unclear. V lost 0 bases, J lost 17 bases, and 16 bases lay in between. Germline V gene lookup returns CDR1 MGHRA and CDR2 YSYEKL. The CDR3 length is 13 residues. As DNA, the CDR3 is TGCGCCAGCAGCCAAGATCCCGGTGAGCGATGTTTTTTT. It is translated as CASSQDPGERCFF.

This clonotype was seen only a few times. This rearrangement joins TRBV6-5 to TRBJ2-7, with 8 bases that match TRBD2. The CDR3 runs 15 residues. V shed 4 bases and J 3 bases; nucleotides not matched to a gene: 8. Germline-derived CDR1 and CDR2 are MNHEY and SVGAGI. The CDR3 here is CASSLSGLAVYEQYF. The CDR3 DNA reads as TGTGCCAGCAGTTTAAGCGGACTAGCTGTCTACGAGCAGTACTTC.

The CDR3 protein is CASSQTGETQYF. CDR3 sequence (DNA): TGCGCCAGCAGCCAGACTGGGGAGACCCAGTACTTC. The chain couples TRBV5-1 to TRBJ2-5, with no clear D. Germline values: CDR1 SGHRS, CDR2 YFSETQ. V lost 4 bases to trimming and J lost 5 bases, with 9 bases between them. The CDR3 is 12 residues long.

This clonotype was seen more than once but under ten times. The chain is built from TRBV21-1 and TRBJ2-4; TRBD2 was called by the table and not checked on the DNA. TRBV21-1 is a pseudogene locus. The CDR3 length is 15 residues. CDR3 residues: CASSLRGTYKNIQYF. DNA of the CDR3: TGTGCCAGCAGCCTTAGAGGGACTTATAAAAACATTCAGTACTTC.

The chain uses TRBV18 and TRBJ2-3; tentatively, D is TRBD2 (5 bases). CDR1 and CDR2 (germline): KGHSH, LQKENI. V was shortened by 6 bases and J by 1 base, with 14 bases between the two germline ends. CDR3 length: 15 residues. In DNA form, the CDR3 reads TGTGCCAGCTCGTTCCGACTATCCCGCACAGATACGCAGTATTTT. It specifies CASSFRLSRTDTQYF.

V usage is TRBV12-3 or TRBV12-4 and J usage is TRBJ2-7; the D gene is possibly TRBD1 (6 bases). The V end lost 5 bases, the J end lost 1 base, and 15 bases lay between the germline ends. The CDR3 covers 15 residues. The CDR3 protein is CASSPGAGESYEQYF. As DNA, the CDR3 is TGTGCCAGCAGTCCTGGGGCAGGGGAGTCCTACGAGCAGTACTTC.

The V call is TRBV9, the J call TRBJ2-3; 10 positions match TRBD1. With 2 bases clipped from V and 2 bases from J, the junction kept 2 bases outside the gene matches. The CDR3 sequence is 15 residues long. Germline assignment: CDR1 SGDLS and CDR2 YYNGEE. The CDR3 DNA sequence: TGTGCCAGCAGCGTTGGGACAGGGGTCACAGATACGCAGTATTTT. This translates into CASSVGTGVTDTQYF.

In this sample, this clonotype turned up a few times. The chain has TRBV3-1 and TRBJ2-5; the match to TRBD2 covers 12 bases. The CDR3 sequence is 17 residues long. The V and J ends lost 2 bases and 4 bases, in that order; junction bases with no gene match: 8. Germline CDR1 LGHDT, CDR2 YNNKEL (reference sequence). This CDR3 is CASSQPSGLAGPETQYF. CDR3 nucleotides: TGTGCCAGCAGCCAACCCTCAGGACTAGCGGGACCAGAGACCCAGTACTTC.

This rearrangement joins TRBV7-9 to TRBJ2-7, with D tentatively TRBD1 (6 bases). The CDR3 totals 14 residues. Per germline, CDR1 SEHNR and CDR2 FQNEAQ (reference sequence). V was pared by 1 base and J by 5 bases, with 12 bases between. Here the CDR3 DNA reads TGTGCCAGCAGCTTAGGTCTGGGGGCGGACGAGCAGTACTTC. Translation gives CASSLGLGADEQYF. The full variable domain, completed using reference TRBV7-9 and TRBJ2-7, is DTGVSQNPRHKITKRGQNVTFRCDPISEHNRLYWYRQTLGQGPEFLTYFQNEAQLEKSRLLSDRFSAERPKGSFSTLEIQRTEQGDSAMYLCASSLGLGADEQYFGPGTRLTVT.

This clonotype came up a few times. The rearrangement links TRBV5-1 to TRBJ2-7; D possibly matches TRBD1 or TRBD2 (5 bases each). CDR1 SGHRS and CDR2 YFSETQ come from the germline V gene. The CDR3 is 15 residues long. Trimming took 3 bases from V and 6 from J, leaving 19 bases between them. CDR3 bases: TGCGCCAGCAGCTCCACGGGACCGATCTTGGGCGAGCAGTACTTC. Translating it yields CASSSTGPILGEQYF. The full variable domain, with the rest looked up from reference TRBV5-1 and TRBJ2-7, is KAGVTQTPRYLIKTRGQQVTLSCSPISGHRSVSWYQQTPGQGLQFLFEYFSETQRNKGNFPGRFSGRQFSNSRSEMNVSTLELGDSALYLCASSSTGPILGEQYFGPGTRLTVT.